One and the same sample provided the 8 T cell receptor beta chains below, sequenced in a study of T cells in Graves' hyperthyroidism and ophthalmopathy. TCR beta CDR3 regions were amplified from RNA transcripts. When the TCR CDR3 underwent first-round RT-PCR, the HTBI primer set was used. TCRdb re-called the multiplex PCR reads with MiXCR, one entry per CDR3 protein. The table lists fewer than 650,000 distinct CDR3 sequences, over 12% of them singletons. The sample taken for sequencing was blood. These receptors came from a woman between 18 and 30 years old with Graves' ophthalmopathy.

In this sample, this clonotype turned up many times. The CDR3 is CASSIASGPSYEQYF. The DNA for the CDR3 is TGTGCCAGTAGTATAGCAAGCGGGCCCTCTTACGAGCAGTACTTC. The gene calls are TRBV19 and TRBJ2-7, with D possibly being TRBD2 (6 bases). The germline gives CDR1 LNHDA, CDR2 SQIVND (reference sequence). Trimming removed 1 base from V and 4 bases from J, with 14 bases in between. CDR3 length equals 15 residues.

In this sample, this clonotype turned up many times. V and J are TRBV11-2 and TRBJ2-7; D gene uncertain. CDR1 is SGHAT and CDR2 is FQNNGV in the germline V gene. V was clipped by 4 bases and J by 3 bases, with 16 bases between them. The CDR3 length is 15 residues. In DNA form, the CDR3 reads TGTGCCAGCAGCTCAAACCGCGGCAGATACTACGAGCAGTACTTC. Its protein product is CASSSNRGRYYEQYF.

This clonotype came up a few times. The chain combines TRBV12-5 with TRBJ1-1, with TRBD1 matching over 8 bases. Trimming took 5 bases from V and 1 from J; bases not matched to a gene: 6. The CDR3 is 15 residues long. Germline CDR1 reads LGHNT; CDR2 reads FRNRAP. The CDR3: CASGRDRWGNTEAFF. CDR3 sequence (DNA): TGTGCTAGTGGTAGGGACAGGTGGGGGAACACTGAAGCTTTCTTT.

The genes are TRBV7-2 and TRBJ1-4; no clear D. Trimming stripped 5 bases from V and 8 bases from J, with 15 bases between. Germline assignment: CDR1 SGHTA and CDR2 FQGNSA. This CDR3 region has 14 residues. The CDR3 reads CASSPDKSNEKLFF. The CDR3 coding sequence is TGTGCCAGCAGCCCCGACAAAAGTAACGAAAAACTGTTTTTT.

Note on this clonotype: A much larger clone differs by one base, so this may be a read error. The chain uses TRBV11-3 and TRBJ1-4; D is ambiguous. The CDR3 spans 13 residues. V was trimmed by 1 base and J by 8 bases, leaving 8 bases between them. Germline-derived CDR1 and CDR2 are SGHNT and YENEEA. CDR3 loop: CASSLGDSEKLFF. Here the CDR3 DNA reads TGTGCCAGCAGCTTAGGGGATTCCGAAAAACTGTTTTTT. The entire variable domain, with the rest obtained from reference TRBV11-3 and TRBJ1-4, is as follows: EAGVVQSPRYKIIEKKQPVAFWCNPISGHNTLYWYLQNLGQGPELLIRYENEEAVDDSQLPKDRFSAERLKGVDSTLKIQPAELGDSAVYLCASSLGDSEKLFFGSGTQLSVL.

At least ten counts were recorded for this clonotype. This chain uses TRBV7-3 with TRBJ2-1, with 7 bases matching TRBD1. V lost 5 bases to trimming and J lost 4 bases; unmatched junction nucleotides: 11. The germline V gene encodes CDR1 SGHTA and CDR2 FQGTGA. The CDR3 has 16 residues. DNA for the CDR3: TGTGCCAGCAGCCTACTCGGGACAGTGGAGTACAATGAGCAGTTCTTC. It encodes CASSLLGTVEYNEQFF.

The chain is built from TRBV6-6 and TRBJ2-5; D not certain. Trimming removed 0 bases at V and 6 bases at J, with 14 bases between. The CDR3 is 15 residues long. CDR1 is MNHNY, CDR2 SVGAGI, per germline (reference sequence). The CDR3 spells CASSYSLRSLKTQYF. The CDR3 DNA sequence: TGTGCCAGCAGTTACTCCCTAAGGTCCCTAAAGACCCAGTACTTC.

This clonotype occurred many times. This chain joins TRBV28 and TRBJ2-7, with D tentatively TRBD2 (6 bases). From germline, CDR1 is MDHEN and CDR2 SYDVKM. V lost 1 base and J lost 1, with 11 bases in between. The CDR3 runs 15 residues. CDR3 coding DNA: TGTGCCAGCAGTTTATTAAGGCGGGGTTCCTACGAGCAGTACTTC. Its translation is CASSLLRRGSYEQYF.